Below, one T cell receptor (beta chain) is given with its context. Its antigen remains undetermined. No base quality values were provided; no much bigger clone lies one nucleotide off. The record originates from a study of blood T cell repertoires in COVID-19 (dated by TCRdb to about 2020). Regarding the complete study: Samples from collaborators originated in the United States, Italy and Spain and spanned both the acute and convalescent phases of COVID-19. The prospective study material was composed of cDNA or gDNA derived from T cells, B-cell-depleted T cells, or PBMCs. Deeply sampled blood TCRbeta repertoires from subjects exposed to, actively infected with, or recovered from COVID-19 were included in the dataset. A freely available public database, intended as a resource for researchers studying the immune response to SARS-CoV-2, is where the repertoires were released. The samples were drawn from two sources: the first 160 participants of the ongoing ImmuneRACE study, and 1,000 to 1,500 subjects contributed by 6 global collaborators. Nearly every sample came with metadata listing a de-identified subject ID, COVID-19 status, age in years and sex. Where HLA class I and class II types were available, the types were taken from metadata supplied by the sample provider, not from assay-based typing. Overall results and qualifications from the work: Clinical and demographic metadata were provided uncurated, with the amount varying by source and participant.

Trimming takes 3 bases off V and 2 bases off J; junction bases not matched to a gene: 7. For CDR1 and CDR2, the germline V gene lists MGHRA and YSYEKL. CDR3 length: 18 amino acids, cysteine to phenylalanine. The kept DNA is CDR3 alone, 54 bases in frame from the first base. TCRbeta CDR3 regions were amplified from genomic DNA using the immunoSEQ Assay, a bias-controlled multiplex PCR. From the authors' description of their analysis: The number of nucleated cells in each sample was estimated by amplification of reference gene primers within the assay. To quantify the absolute abundance of each unique TCRbeta CDR3 rearrangement, sequence reads were collapsed and filtered. Productive Simpson clonality was computed per sample as the square root of Simpson's diversity index over productive rearrangements. TCRdb limited this immuneACCESS table to in-frame rearrangements with V and J called. A share of clones is missing; checked studies link under half to unresolved V genes, and the rest is unexplained. V, J and clone size were drawn from that table, and D and trimming were deduced from the DNA. Within this sample are a few hundred thousand clones, with over 75% of them counted one time only. Around 13% of the sample rests with the top ten.

Each collaborating institution followed its own protocols to collect whole blood in K2EDTA tubes. For TCRbeta analysis, collaborators shipped samples in one of three forms: frozen whole blood, isolated PBMCs, or DNA extracted from either of those sample types. The sequenced sample was peripheral blood. This receptor was obtained from a human donor in a cohort sampled during active COVID-19. The sequence joins TRBV4-1 to TRBJ2-2, with 12 bases aligning to TRBD2. The CDR3 here reads CASSQRLAGGLNTGELFF. The nucleotide sequence reads as follows: TGCGCCAGCAGCCAGAGGCTAGCGGGAGGGCTTAACACCGGGGAGCTGTTTTTT.